Included here is one T cell receptor beta chain sequence, with context. Antigen unknown. The data are from a study of breast tumors, draining lymph nodes, adjacent tissues. Study conclusions and caveats: The data were judged consistent with most tumor T cells coming from lymph node and expanding in tumor. Tumor T cell lymph node origin was a supported hypothesis, not proven. Luminal-like breast cancer showed significantly higher tumor–nontumor repertoire similarity than basal-like. Compared with lymph nodes, tumors were less diverse; compared with nontumor tissue, more.

Breast cancer patients provided tissue from their axillary draining lymph nodes. The CDR3 extends over 15 amino acids. Germline CDR1 reads DFQATT; CDR2 reads SNEGSKA (reference sequence). Trimming left V 4 bases short and J 1 base short, with 17 bases between. In TCRdb, the multiplex PCR reads were re-called with MiXCR into one record per CDR3 protein. The table shows 200,000 to 250,000 distinct CDR3 sequences, with about 30% occurring only once. The source of this sequence is a female donor with breast cancer. Some clones in this sample may be carry-over from other donors' samples. Sequenced input: axillary lymph node tissue. The chain uses TRBV20-1 and TRBJ2-7; D may be TRBD1 (6 bases). The CDR3 here is CSAITRTRGSYEQYF. CDR3 sequence (DNA): TGCAGTGCTATAACCCGTACAAGGGGGTCCTACGAGCAGTACTTC.